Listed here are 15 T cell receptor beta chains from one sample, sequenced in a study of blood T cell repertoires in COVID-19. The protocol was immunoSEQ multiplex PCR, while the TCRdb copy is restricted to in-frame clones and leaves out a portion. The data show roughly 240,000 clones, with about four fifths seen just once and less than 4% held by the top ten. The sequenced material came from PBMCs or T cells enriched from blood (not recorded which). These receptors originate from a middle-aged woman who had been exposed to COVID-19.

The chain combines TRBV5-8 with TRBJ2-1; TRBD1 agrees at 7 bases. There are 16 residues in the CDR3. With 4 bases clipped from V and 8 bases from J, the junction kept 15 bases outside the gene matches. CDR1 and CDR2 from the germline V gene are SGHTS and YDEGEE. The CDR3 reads CASSATGRSSFHEQFF. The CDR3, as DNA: TGTGCCAGCAGCGCGACAGGGAGATCGTCATTCCATGAGCAGTTCTTC.

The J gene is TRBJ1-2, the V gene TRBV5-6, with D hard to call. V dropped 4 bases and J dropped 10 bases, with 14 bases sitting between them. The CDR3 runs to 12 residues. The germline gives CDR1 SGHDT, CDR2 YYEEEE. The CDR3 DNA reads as TGTGCCAGCAGCCTCCGGGTGCGCGTCTACACCTTC. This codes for CASSLRVRVYTF. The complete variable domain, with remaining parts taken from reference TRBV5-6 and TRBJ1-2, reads DAGVTQSPTHLIKTRGQQVTLRCSPKSGHDTVSWYQQALGQGPQFIFQYYEEEERQRGNFPDRFSGHQFPNYSSELNVNALLLGDSALYLCASSLRVRVYTFGSGTRLTVV.

The CDR3 DNA sequence: TGTGCCAGCTCACCGCCGAGGACAGGGGGGGAAAAACTGTTTTTT. Amino acids: CASSPPRTGGEKLFF. J is TRBJ1-4 and V is TRBV18, with 10 bases identical to TRBD1. V dropped 3 bases and J dropped 8; count of bases not matched to a gene: 6. The germline CDR1 and CDR2 sequences are KGHSH and LQKENI. The CDR3 runs 15 residues.

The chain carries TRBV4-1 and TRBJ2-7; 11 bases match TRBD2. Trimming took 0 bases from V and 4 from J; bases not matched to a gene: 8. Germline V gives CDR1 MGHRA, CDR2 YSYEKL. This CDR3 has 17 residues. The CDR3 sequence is CASSQDRSGLAAYEQYF. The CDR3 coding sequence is TGCGCCAGCAGCCAAGATAGGTCGGGACTAGCGGCGTACGAGCAGTACTTC.

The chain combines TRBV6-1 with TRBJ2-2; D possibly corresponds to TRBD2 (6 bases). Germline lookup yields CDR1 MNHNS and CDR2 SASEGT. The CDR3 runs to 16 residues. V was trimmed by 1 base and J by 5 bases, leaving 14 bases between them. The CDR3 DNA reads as TGTGCCAGCAGTGAAGGGAGGGAACCATTAACCGGGGAGCTGTTTTTT. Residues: CASSEGREPLTGELFF.

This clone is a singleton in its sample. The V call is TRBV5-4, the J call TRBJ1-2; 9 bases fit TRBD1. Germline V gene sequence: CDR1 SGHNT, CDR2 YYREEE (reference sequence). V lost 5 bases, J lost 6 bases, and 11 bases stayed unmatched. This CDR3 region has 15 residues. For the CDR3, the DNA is TGTGCCAGCAGGGCGACAGGGGGAGTTAAGGATGGCTACACCTTC. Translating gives CASRATGGVKDGYTF. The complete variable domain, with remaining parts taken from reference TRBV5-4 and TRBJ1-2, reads ETGVTQSPTHLIKTRGQQVTLRCSSQSGHNTVSWYQQALGQGPQFIFQYYREEENGRGNFPPRFSGLQFPNYSSELNVNALELDDSALYLCASRATGGVKDGYTFGSGTRLTVV.

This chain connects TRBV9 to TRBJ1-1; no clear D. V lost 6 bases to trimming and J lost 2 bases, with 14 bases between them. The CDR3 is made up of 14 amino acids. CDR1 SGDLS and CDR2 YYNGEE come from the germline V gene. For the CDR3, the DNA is TGTGCCAGCACCGCGTCTAGCCTAAACACTGAAGCTTTCTTT. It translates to CASTASSLNTEAFF.

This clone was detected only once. CDR3 region: CASSPQQGNEKLFF. The CDR3 region has the DNA TGCGCCAGCAGCCCGCAACAGGGAAATGAAAAACTGTTTTTT. The chain employs TRBV4-1 and TRBJ1-4; D may be TRBD1 (6 bases). V was shortened by 4 bases and J by 5 bases, with 11 bases between the two germline ends. Per germline, CDR1 MGHRA and CDR2 YSYEKL. The CDR3 runs 14 residues.

CDR3 protein: CASSFLPRANYGYTF. The DNA of the CDR3 is TGTGCCAGCAGCTTTCTACCCAGGGCTAACTATGGCTACACCTTC. This chain connects TRBV7-9 to TRBJ1-2; weak D call: TRBD1 (5 bases). The V and J ends lost 3 bases and 0 bases respectively, with 11 bases between them. Germline assignment: CDR1 SEHNR and CDR2 FQNEAQ (reference sequence). The CDR3 is made up of 15 amino acids.

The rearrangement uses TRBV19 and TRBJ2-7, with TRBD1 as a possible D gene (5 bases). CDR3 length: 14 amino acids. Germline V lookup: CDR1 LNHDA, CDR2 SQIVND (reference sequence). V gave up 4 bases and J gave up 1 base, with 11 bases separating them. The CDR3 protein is CASSTMQGSYEQYF. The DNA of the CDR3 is TGTGCCAGTAGTACCATGCAGGGATCCTACGAGCAGTACTTC.

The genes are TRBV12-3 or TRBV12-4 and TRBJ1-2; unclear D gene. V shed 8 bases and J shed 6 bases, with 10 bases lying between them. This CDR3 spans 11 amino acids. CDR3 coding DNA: TGTGCCAGCTCCGTCGGGGATGGCTACACCTTC. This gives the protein CASSVGDGYTF.

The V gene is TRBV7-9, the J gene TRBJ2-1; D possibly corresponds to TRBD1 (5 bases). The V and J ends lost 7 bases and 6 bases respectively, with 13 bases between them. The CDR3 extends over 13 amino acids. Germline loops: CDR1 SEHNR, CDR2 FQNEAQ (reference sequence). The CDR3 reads CASNPQVSNEQFF. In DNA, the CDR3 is TGTGCCAGCAATCCACAGGTATCCAATGAGCAGTTCTTC.

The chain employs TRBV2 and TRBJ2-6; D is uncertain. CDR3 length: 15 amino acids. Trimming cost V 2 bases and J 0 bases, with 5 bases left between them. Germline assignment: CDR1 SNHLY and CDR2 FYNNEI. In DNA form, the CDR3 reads TGTGCCAGCAGTGAACTTAGCTCTGGGGCCAACGTCCTGACTTTC. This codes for CASSELSSGANVLTF.

In nucleotides, the CDR3 is TGTGCCAGCAGCGCGGGGGGCACAGATACGCAGTATTTT. Encoded protein: CASSAGGTDTQYF. V gene TRBV9 combines with J gene TRBJ2-3, with D perhaps TRBD2 (6 bases). The CDR3 spans 13 residues. The V end lost 3 bases, the J end lost 1 base, and 6 bases lay between the germline ends. The germline V gene has CDR1 SGDLS and CDR2 YYNGEE.

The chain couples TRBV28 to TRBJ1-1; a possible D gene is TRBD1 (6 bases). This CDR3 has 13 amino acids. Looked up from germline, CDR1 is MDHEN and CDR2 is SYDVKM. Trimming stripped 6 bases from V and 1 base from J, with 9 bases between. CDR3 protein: CASRQQGNTEAFF. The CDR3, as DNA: TGTGCCAGCAGACAACAGGGGAACACTGAAGCTTTCTTT.